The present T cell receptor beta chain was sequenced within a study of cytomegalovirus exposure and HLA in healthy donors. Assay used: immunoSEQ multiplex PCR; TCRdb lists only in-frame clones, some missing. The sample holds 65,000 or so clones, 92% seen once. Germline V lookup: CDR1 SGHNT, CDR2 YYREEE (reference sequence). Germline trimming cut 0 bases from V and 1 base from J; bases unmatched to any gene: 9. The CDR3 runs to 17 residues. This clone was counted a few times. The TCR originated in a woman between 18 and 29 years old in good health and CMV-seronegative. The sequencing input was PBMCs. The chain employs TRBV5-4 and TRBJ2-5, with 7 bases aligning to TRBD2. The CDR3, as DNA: TGTGCCAGCAGCTTGGGGCCCCGGGAGGCGGCCCAAGAGACCCAGTACTTC. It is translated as CASSLGPREAAQETQYF.